A selection of T cell receptor beta chains follows, all from one sample in a study of cytotoxic CD8 clonotypes in ibrutinib-treated CLL. Sequencing used immunoSEQ multiplex PCR; TCRdb keeps in-frame clones, though not all of them. Found here are 160,000 or so clones, about 80% of them singletons; the top ten hold 4.6%. The specimen comprised PBMCs, sampled after 24 months of ibrutinib treatment. Every receptor here comes from a human donor with chronic lymphocytic leukemia. The CDR3 runs from the conserved cysteine through the conserved F or W. A D gene is named only where the DNA matches it firmly. For some rows the clone size is stated as once, few or many, or as a class when expanded; others skip it.

d_call,j_call,v_call,cdr3_length,clone_size,cdr3_aa,cdr3_nt
-,TRBJ1-2,TRBV5-1,14,few,CASSWGGPVDGYTF,TGCGCCAGCAGCTGGGGGGGCCCGGTGGATGGCTACACCTTC
TRBD1,TRBJ2-6,TRBV5-6,18,-,CASSIQGNGGDGANVLTF,TGTGCCAGCAGCATACAGGGGAACGGAGGAGATGGGGCCAACGTCCTGACTTTC
-,TRBJ1-1,TRBV5-1,16,-,CASSWIFTEGNTEAFF,TGCGCCAGCAGCTGGATCTTTACTGAAGGGAACACTGAAGCTTTCTTT
TRBD2,TRBJ2-1,TRBV6-1,13,-,CAGGTSGGYEQFF,TGTGCCGGCGGGACTAGCGGGGGTTATGAGCAGTTCTTC
TRBD2,TRBJ2-3,TRBV6-5,16,-,CASSYGSGGNSDTQYF,TGTGCCAGCAGTTACGGTAGCGGGGGGAACTCAGATACGCAGTATTTT
TRBD1,TRBJ1-1,TRBV6-1,15,-,CASSARDRSNTEAFF,TGTGCCAGCAGTGCAAGGGACAGGTCGAACACTGAAGCTTTCTTT
TRBD2,TRBJ2-2,TRBV4-2,16,-,CASSQVAGMNTGELFF,TGTGCCAGCAGCCAGGTAGCGGGAATGAATACCGGGGAGCTGTTTTTT
TRBD1,TRBJ2-7,TRBV4-1,16,-,CASSQDLLKTGTEQYF,TGCGCCAGCAGCCAAGATTTACTCAAGACAGGGACCGAGCAGTACTTC
-,TRBJ1-2,TRBV28,14,few,CASSLESLRDGYTF,TGTGCCAGCAGTTTAGAATCCCTGCGGGATGGCTACACCTTC
-,TRBJ1-4,TRBV18,18,-,CASSVSAQASATNEKLFF,TGTGCCAGCTCCGTCTCAGCGCAGGCCAGTGCAACTAATGAAAAACTGTTTTTT
TRBD1,TRBJ2-7,TRBV19,16,-,CASSIAGTGKGYEQYF,TGTGCCAGTAGTATAGCCGGGACAGGTAAAGGTTACGAGCAGTACTTC
TRBD1,TRBJ1-2,TRBV7-2,14,-,CASSLEGTVYGYTF,TGTGCCAGCAGCTTAGAGGGGACAGTCTATGGCTACACCTTC
TRBD1,TRBJ1-1,TRBV29-1,14,-,CSVVIGTVSLGAFF,TGCAGCGTTGTGATAGGGACAGTCTCCCTGGGAGCTTTCTTT
-,TRBJ2-1,TRBV7-2,13,-,CASSSQDYNEQFF,TGTGCCAGCAGCTCCCAAGACTACAATGAGCAGTTCTTC
TRBD1,TRBJ1-3,TRBV9,16,-,CASSVIPTGGGNTIYF,TGTGCCAGCAGCGTAATTCCGACAGGGGGGGGAAACACCATATATTTT
TRBD2,TRBJ2-7,TRBV7-8,17,-,CASSLGDGRAWSYEQYF,TGTGCCAGCAGCTTAGGAGACGGGAGGGCCTGGTCCTACGAGCAGTACTTC
TRBD2,TRBJ2-3,TRBV28,15,-,CASSLTSGLTDTQYF,TGTGCCAGCAGTTTGACTAGCGGGCTCACAGATACGCAGTATTTT
-,TRBJ1-1,TRBV6-5,14,-,CASSYGDPVTEAFF,TGTGCCAGCAGTTACGGGGATCCCGTCACTGAAGCTTTCTTT
TRBD1,TRBJ1-5,TRBV30,13,few,CAWSGTGKQPQHF,TGTGCCTGGAGTGGGACAGGGAAACAGCCCCAGCATTTT
TRBD1,TRBJ2-7,TRBV5-6,14,-,CASSKGQSSYEQYF,TGTGCCAGCAGCAAGGGACAGTCCTCCTACGAGCAGTACTTC
-,TRBJ2-7,TRBV5-1,14,-,CASSLAGLRNEQYF,TGCGCCAGCAGCTTGGCGGGGTTAAGGAACGAGCAGTACTTC
-,TRBJ2-5,TRBV5-4,15,-,CASSPSLTAEETQYF,TGTGCCAGCAGCCCCTCCCTCACGGCAGAAGAGACCCAGTACTTC
-,TRBJ2-7,TRBV5-1,13,-,CASSPDGSYEQYF,TGCGCCAGCAGCCCCGACGGCTCCTACGAGCAGTACTTC
-,TRBJ1-1,TRBV19,13,-,CASSLGRDTEAFF,TGTGCCAGTAGTTTGGGGCGGGACACTGAAGCTTTCTTT
-,TRBJ2-5,TRBV7-2,12,-,CASSLAQTVQYF,TGTGCCAGCAGCTTAGCGCAAACGGTCCAGTACTTC
-,TRBJ2-5,TRBV4-1,15,-,CASSQDGGPAGTQYF,TGCGCCAGCAGCCAAGATGGGGGCCCGGCGGGGACCCAGTACTTC